The present T cell receptor (beta chain) was sequenced within a study of OX40 agonist ivuxolimab in advanced cancers. Study-wide background: The eligibility criteria allowed prior anti-PD-1, anti-PD-L1 or anti-CTLA-4 therapy, and around 38% had some.

CDR1 and CDR2 from the germline V gene are SNHLY and FYNNEI. The CDR3 has 15 residues. V lost 7 bases to trimming and J lost 3 bases, with 16 bases between them. This table comes from immunoSEQ multiplex PCR, and its TCRdb copy is limited to in-frame clones, with some not included. The data show around 100,000 clones, with 85% to 90% seen just once and around 0.3% held by the top ten. Source: CD4+ or CD8+ T cells sorted from blood, taken in a trial of the OX40 agonist ivuxolimab. The origin of this receptor is an adult with an advanced solid tumor such as melanoma, head and neck, liver or kidney cancer. V gene TRBV2 combines with J gene TRBJ1-5, with D tentatively TRBD1 (6 bases). The DNA of the CDR3 is TGTGCCAGCACCCCGGGGTCAGGGGCCAATCAGCCCCAGCATTTT. Its translation is CASTPGSGANQPQHF.